Here is one T cell receptor (beta chain) with its context. This clonotype was found many times. Its antigen is still unknown. No much larger clone is present one base from it, and per-base qualities are unavailable. This sample was included in a study of T cell repertoires in cytomegalovirus infection (dated by TCRdb to between 2018 and 2021). A note on the overall study: Because public TCR beta signatures pointed to carriage of CMV infection together with the matching HLA type, the HLA type of each donor mattered for the analysis.

V and J lose 6 bases and 3 bases, and a span of 8 bases separates them. The CDR3 sequence holds 12 residues, the cysteine and phenylalanine included. Only the CDR3 region is kept as DNA, spanning 36 bases read in frame from base 1. The germline V gene supplies CDR1 MDHEN and CDR2 SYDVKM. The full study reports these points: In both this cohort and an independent roughly 360-donor cohort, the cumulative frequency of public TCR beta family members distinguished carriers of CMV infection plus the relevant HLA type. In the ex vivo response, HLA-C-restricted CMV-specific TCR beta clonotypes were dominant, and in two of eight donors the single most frequent clonotype came from this HLA-C-restricted group.

These reads were obtained on an Illumina HiSeq 1500. In-frame beta chains were kept once TCRdb had trimmed the public reads at Q25 with fastp and called clones with MiXCR. Each CDR3 protein appears once, grouped with its most common genes and DNA. Across this sample there are 150,000 to 200,000 distinct CDR3 sequences, with 7.5% to 10% seen only once. Of the sample, roughly 5.1% falls within the top ten clones. The sequence is built from TRBV28 and TRBJ1-2; there is no confident call for the D gene. This TCR derives from a human donor in good health (CMV status not recorded). Some clones in this sample may be carry-over from other donors' samples. Sequenced sample: PBMCs. The sequenced DNA: TGTGCCAGCAGCAGCCAGGACTATGGCTACACCTTC. It encodes CASSSQDYGYTF.